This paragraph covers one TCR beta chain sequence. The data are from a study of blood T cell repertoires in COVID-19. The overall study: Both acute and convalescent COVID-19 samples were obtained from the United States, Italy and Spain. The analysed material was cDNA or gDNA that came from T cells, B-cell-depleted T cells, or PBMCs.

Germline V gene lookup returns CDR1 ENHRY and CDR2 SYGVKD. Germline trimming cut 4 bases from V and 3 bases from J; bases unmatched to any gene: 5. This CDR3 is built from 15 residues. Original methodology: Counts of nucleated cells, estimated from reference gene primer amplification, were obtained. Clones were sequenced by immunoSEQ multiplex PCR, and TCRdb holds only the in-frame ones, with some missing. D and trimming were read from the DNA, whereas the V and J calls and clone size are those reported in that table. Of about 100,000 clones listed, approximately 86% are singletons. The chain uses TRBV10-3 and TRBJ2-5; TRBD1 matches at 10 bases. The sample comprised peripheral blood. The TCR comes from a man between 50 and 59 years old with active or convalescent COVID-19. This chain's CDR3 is CAISGHGTGEETQYF. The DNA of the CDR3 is TGTGCCATCAGTGGACACGGGACAGGGGAAGAGACCCAGTACTTC.